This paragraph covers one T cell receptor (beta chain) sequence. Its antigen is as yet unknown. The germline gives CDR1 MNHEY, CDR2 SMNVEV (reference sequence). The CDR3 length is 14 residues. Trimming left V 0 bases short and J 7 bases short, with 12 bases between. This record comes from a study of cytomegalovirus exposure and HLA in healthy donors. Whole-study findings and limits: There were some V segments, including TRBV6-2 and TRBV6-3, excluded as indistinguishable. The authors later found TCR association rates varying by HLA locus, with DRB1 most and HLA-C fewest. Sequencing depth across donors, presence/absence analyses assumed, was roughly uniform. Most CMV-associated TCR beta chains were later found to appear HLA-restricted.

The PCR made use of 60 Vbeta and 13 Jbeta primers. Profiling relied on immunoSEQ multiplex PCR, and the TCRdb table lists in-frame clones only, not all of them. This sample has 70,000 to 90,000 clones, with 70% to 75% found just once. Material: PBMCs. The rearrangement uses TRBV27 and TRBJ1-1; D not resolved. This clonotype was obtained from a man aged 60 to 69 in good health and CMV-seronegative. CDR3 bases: TGTGCCAGCAGTTTATCGATGAATGGACTTGAAGCTTTCTTT. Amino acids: CASSLSMNGLEAFF.